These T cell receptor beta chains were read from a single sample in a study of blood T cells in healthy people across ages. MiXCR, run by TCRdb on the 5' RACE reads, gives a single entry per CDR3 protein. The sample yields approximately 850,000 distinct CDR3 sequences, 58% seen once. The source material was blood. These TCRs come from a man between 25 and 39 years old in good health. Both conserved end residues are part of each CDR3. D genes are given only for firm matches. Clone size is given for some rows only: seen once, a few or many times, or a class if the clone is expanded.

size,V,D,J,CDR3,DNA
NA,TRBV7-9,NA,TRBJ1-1,CASSLFAGGSSEAFF,TGTGCCAGCAGCTTATTCGCGGGGGGGTCCTCTGAAGCTTTCTTT
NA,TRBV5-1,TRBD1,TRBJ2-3,CASSSPGQIVLSTDTQYF,TGCGCCAGCAGCTCCCCGGGACAGATCGTTCTGAGCACAGATACGCAGTATTTT
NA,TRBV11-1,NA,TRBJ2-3,CASSLLGLFMTPRESDTQYF,TGTGCCAGCAGCTTACTCGGGTTGTTTATGACCCCGAGGGAGTCGGATACGCAGTATTTT
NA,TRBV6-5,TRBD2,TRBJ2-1,CASSPAGTSGMNEQFF,TGTGCCAGCAGCCCCGCCGGGACTAGCGGGATGAATGAGCAGTTCTTC
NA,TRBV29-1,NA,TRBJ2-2,CSVAHRDTVNTGELFF,TGCAGCGTTGCCCACCGGGACACCGTTAACACCGGGGAGCTGTTTTTT
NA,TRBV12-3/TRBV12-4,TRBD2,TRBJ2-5,CASSFGSGVETQYF,TGTGCCAGCAGTTTTGGCAGCGGGGTGGAGACCCAGTACTTC
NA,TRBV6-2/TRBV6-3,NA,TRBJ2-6,CASGAGGTGANVLTF,TGTGCCAGCGGCGCAGGCGGCACTGGGGCCAACGTCCTGACTTTC
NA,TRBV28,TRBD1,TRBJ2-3,CASIGQGATQYF,TGTGCCAGTATAGGACAGGGGGCTACGCAGTATTTT
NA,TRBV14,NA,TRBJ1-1,CASSAIMGNTEAFF,TGTGCCAGCAGCGCCATAATGGGGAACACTGAAGCTTTCTTT
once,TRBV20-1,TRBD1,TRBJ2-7,CSADPTGTAYEQYF,TGCAGTGCTGACCCAACCGGGACAGCCTACGAGCAGTACTTC
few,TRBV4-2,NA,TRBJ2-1,CASSTEGGYNEQFF,TGTGCCAGCAGCACTGAGGGGGGGTACAATGAGCAGTTCTTC
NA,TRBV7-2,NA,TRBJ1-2,CASSYRQLNYGYTF,TGTGCCAGCAGCTACAGACAGCTTAACTATGGCTACACCTTC
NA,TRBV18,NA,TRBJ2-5,CASSPPTGLEETQYF,TGTGCCAGCTCACCGCCCACAGGGTTGGAAGAGACCCAGTACTTC
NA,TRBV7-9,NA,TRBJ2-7,CASSFGLNYEQYF,TGTGCCAGCAGCTTTGGCCTGAACTACGAGCAGTACTTC
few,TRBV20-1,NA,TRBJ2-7,CSASNGGDRRAYEQYF,TGCAGTGCTAGTAATGGGGGCGACAGGCGCGCCTACGAGCAGTACTTC
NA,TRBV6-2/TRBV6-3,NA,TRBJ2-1,CASSYHSRPPYNEQFF,TGTGCCAGCAGTTACCATTCGCGGCCTCCCTACAATGAGCAGTTCTTC
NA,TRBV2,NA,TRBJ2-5,CASSGTGNQETQYF,TGTGCCAGCAGCGGAACAGGGAACCAAGAGACCCAGTACTTC
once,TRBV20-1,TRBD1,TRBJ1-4,CSATQGATNEKLFF,TGCAGTGCAACACAGGGGGCAACTAATGAAAAACTGTTTTTT